The source of this TCR beta chain is a study of blood T cell repertoires in COVID-19. Looking at the study overall: Acute and convalescent COVID-19 samples came from the United States, Italy and Spain. PBMCs, B-cell-depleted T cells, or T cells were the source of the cDNA or gDNA that made up the material.

With respect to this clone: The sample holds other DNA sequences that translate to the same CDR3.

Authors' processing steps: For nucleated cells, counts were estimated from reference gene primer amplification. Clones were sequenced by immunoSEQ multiplex PCR, and TCRdb holds only the in-frame ones, with some missing. The V and J calls and the clone size are those of that table, but D and trimming were determined from the DNA. The sample lists under 250,000 clones, about nine tenths occurring once. Trimming stripped 0 bases from V and 1 base from J, with 6 bases between. The CDR3 runs to 14 residues. The germline CDR1 and CDR2 sequences are SGHTA and FQGNSA. The sample taken for sequencing was peripheral blood. The TCR originated in a man aged 55 to 70 who had recovered from COVID-19. The chain joins TRBV7-2 to TRBJ1-1; D is uncertain. CDR3 residues: CASSLAGRNTEAFF. In nucleotides, the CDR3 is TGTGCCAGCAGCTTAGCGGGCAGGAACACTGAAGCTTTCTTT.